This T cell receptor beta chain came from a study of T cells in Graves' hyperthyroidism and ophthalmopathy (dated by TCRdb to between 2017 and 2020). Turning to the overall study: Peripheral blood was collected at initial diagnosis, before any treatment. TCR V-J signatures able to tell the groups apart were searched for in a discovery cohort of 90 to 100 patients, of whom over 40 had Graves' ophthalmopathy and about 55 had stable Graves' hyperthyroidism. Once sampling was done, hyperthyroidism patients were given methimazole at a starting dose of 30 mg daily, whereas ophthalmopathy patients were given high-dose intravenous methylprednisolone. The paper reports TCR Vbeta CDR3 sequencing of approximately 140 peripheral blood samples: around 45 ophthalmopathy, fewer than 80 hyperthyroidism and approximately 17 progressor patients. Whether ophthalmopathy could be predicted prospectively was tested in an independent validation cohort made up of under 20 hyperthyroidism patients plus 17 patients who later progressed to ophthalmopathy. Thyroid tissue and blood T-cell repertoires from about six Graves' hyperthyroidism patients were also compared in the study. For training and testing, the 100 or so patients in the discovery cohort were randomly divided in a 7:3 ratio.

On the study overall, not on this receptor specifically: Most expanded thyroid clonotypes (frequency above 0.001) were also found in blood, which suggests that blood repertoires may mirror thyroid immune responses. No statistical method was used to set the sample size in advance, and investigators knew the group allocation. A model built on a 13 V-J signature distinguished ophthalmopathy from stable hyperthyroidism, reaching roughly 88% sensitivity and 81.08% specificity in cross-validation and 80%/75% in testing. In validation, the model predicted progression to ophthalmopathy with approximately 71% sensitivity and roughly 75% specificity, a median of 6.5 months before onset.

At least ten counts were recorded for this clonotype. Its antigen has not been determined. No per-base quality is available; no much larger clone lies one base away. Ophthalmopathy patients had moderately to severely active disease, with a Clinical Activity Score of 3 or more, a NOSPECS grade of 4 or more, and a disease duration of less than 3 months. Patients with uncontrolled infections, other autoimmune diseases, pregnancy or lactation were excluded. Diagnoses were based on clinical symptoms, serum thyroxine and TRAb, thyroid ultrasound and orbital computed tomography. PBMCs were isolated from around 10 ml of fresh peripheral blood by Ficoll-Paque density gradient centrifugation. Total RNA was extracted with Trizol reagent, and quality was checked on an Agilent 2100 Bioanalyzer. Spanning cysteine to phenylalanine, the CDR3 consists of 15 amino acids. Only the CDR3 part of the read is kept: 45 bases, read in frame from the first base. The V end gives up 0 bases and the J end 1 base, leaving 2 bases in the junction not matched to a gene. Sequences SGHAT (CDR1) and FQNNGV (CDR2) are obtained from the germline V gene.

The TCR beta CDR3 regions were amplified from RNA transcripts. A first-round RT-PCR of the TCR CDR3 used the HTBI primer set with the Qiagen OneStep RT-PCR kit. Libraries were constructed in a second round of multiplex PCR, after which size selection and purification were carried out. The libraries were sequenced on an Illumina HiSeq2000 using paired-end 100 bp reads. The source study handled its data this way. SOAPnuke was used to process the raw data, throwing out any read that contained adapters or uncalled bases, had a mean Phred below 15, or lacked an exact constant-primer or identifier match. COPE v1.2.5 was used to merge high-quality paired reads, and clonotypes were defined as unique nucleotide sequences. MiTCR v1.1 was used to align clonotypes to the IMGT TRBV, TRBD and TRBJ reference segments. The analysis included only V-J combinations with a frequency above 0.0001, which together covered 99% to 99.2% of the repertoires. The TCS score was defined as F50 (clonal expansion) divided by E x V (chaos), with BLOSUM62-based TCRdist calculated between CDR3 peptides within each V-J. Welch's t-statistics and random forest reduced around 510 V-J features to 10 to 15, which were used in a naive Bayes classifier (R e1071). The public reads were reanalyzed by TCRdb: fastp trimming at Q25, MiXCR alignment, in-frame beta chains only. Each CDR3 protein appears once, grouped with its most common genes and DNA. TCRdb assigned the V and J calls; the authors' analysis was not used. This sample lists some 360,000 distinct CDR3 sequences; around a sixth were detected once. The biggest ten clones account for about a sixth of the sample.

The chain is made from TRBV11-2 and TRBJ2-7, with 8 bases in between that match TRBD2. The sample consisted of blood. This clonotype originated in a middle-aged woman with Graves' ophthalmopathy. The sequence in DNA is TGTGCCAGCAGCTTAGACGCGGGGGGATCCTACGAGCAGTACTTC. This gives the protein CASSLDAGGSYEQYF.